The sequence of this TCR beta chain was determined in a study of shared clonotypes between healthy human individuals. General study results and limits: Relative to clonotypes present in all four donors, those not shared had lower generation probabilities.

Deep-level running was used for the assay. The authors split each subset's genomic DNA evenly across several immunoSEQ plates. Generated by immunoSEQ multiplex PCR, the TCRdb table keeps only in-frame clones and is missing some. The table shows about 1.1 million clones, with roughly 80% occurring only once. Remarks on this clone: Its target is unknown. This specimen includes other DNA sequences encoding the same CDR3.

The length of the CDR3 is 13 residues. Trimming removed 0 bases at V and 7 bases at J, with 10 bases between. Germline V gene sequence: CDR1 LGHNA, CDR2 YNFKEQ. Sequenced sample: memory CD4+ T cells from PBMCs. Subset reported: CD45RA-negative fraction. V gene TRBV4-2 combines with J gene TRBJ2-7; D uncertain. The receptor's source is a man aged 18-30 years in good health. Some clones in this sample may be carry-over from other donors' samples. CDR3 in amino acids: CASSQDEIREQYF. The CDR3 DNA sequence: TGTGCCAGCAGCCAAGATGAGATCCGGGAGCAGTACTTC.